Below are 9 T cell receptor beta chains sequenced from a single sample in a study of regulatory T cells in long-lasting Graves disease. Time point reported: newly diagnosed GD, antithyroid drugs for less than 3 months. With RNA extracted from PBMCs as input, the TCR library was made. Arm-PCR with iRepertoire HTBI primers amplified the CDR3 regions for these TCR beta libraries. TCRdb re-called the multiplex PCR reads with MiXCR, one entry per CDR3 protein. Of 400,000 to 500,000 distinct CDR3 sequences in the sample, about a sixth were seen once. This sample also belongs to another study, concerning T cells in Graves' hyperthyroidism and ophthalmopathy.

The sequenced sample was peripheral blood mononuclear cells (PBMCs), obtained at new diagnosis, from a patient treated with antithyroid drugs. The source is a woman younger than 30 with Graves disease.

This clonotype has ten or more counts. V gene TRBV12-3 or TRBV12-4 combines with J gene TRBJ2-3, with D maybe TRBD2 (6 bases). Between the trimmed V and J ends, which lost 7 bases and 2 bases, there was a span of 10 bases. The CDR3 spans 13 residues. As DNA, the CDR3 is TGTGCCAGCACGGCGGGACTCACAGATACGCAGTATTTT. This sequence encodes CASTAGLTDTQYF.

This clonotype occurred many times. The chain has TRBV10-3 and TRBJ2-7; the match to TRBD2 covers 8 bases. This CDR3 region has 14 residues. Unmatched junction bases numbered 15, after V lost 11 bases and J lost 6 bases. Germline loops: CDR1 ENHRY, CDR2 SYGVKD. CDR3 protein: CAASELAAQGEQYF. The CDR3 DNA follows: TGTGCCGCTAGTGAACTAGCGGCACAAGGCGAGCAGTACTTC.

This clonotype was picked up a small number of times. The chain uses TRBV20-1 and TRBJ2-1; TRBD1 matches 10 bases. Germline-derived CDR1 and CDR2 are DFQATT and SNEGSKA (reference sequence). This CDR3 spans 13 amino acids. Trimming cost V 5 bases and J 9 bases; bases outside gene matches: 7. The CDR3 protein is CSAVDRGLGEQFF. CDR3 DNA sequence: TGCAGTGCTGTTGACAGGGGGCTAGGTGAGCAGTTCTTC.

This clonotype has more than one count but fewer than ten. The chain is built from TRBV6-1 and TRBJ1-1; D is undetermined. With 0 bases removed from V and 11 bases from J, the gap between germline ends came to 10 bases. Looked up from germline, CDR1 is MNHNS and CDR2 is SASEGT. CDR3 length: 12 residues. The CDR3 DNA sequence: TGTGCCAGCAGTGAAGCAGGCATACGGGCTTTCTTT. Translating gives CASSEAGIRAFF.

The V call is TRBV28, the J call TRBJ1-3; tentative D call: TRBD1 (5 bases). CDR3 size: 15 residues. With 6 bases removed from V and 4 bases from J, the gap between germline ends came to 16 bases. Germline V gene data show CDR1 as MDHEN and CDR2 as SYDVKM. The CDR3 DNA sequence: TGTGCCAGCAGCCCGGAGGGAGGGGTCGGAAACACCATATATTTT. Protein sequence: CASSPEGGVGNTIYF.

Only a few counts were recorded for this clonotype. CDR3 DNA sequence: TGCGCCAGCAGCTTGGAGGGATCGAACACCGGGGAGCTGTTTTTT. Translating it yields CASSLEGSNTGELFF. The chain recombines TRBV5-1 with TRBJ2-2; no definite D call. The CDR3 consists of 15 residues. Germline V lookup: CDR1 SGHRS, CDR2 YFSETQ. Deletions cut 0 bases from V and 0 bases from J, with 6 bases between. The full variable domain, in which reference TRBV5-1 and TRBJ2-2 provide the parts outside the CDR3, is KAGVTQTPRYLIKTRGQQVTLSCSPISGHRSVSWYQQTPGQGLQFLFEYFSETQRNKGNFPGRFSGRQFSNSRSEMNVSTLELGDSALYLCASSLEGSNTGELFFGEGSRLTVL.

This sequence joins TRBV7-9 and TRBJ2-1; D gene unclear. The germline V gene encodes CDR1 SEHNR and CDR2 FQNEAQ (reference sequence). The length of the CDR3 is 15 residues. V was pared by 4 bases and J by 4 bases, with 14 bases between. The CDR3 protein is CASSSSTAPYNEQFF. The CDR3 DNA reads TGTGCCAGCAGCTCCAGCACCGCGCCATACAATGAGCAGTTCTTC. Filled out from reference TRBV7-9 and TRBJ2-1, the complete variable domain reads DTGVSQNPRHKITKRGQNVTFRCDPISEHNRLYWYRQTLGQGPEFLTYFQNEAQLEKSRLLSDRFSAERPKGSFSTLEIQRTEQGDSAMYLCASSSSTAPYNEQFFGPGTRLTVL.

The chain recombines TRBV12-3 or TRBV12-4 with TRBJ2-7; 10 bases map to TRBD2. V shed 5 bases and J 7 bases; nucleotides not matched to a gene: 11. This CDR3 has 15 residues. The DNA of the CDR3 is TGTGCCAGCAGTAGCTCTAGCGGGAGAGGTCGGGAGCAGTACTTC. Translation gives CASSSSSGRGREQYF.

This clonotype came up a few times. Here the CDR3 reads CASSWTAFTEAFF. The CDR3 DNA follows: TGTGCCAGCAGCTGGACAGCTTTCACTGAAGCTTTCTTT. This rearrangement joins TRBV7-3 to TRBJ1-1; D possibly corresponds to TRBD1 (6 bases). Germline V gives CDR1 SGHTA, CDR2 FQGTGA. The CDR3 totals 13 residues. V was pared by 4 bases and J by 4 bases, with 10 bases between.